One T cell receptor (beta chain) is described in this entry. Researchers ran the PCR with 60 Vbeta and 13 Jbeta primers. Here immunoSEQ multiplex PCR was the method, and the copy in TCRdb shows in-frame clones only, minus some. The sample yields around 110,000 clones, 8% to 10% seen once. This CDR3 spans 14 amino acids. V lost 2 bases, J lost 0 bases, and 6 bases lay in between. Germline CDR1 is MNHEY and CDR2 is SVGAGI. This specimen belongs to a study of cytomegalovirus exposure and HLA in healthy donors. The chain is built from TRBV6-5 and TRBJ2-3, with D unresolved. Sequencing was done on a sample of PBMCs. The clonotype originates from a man aged 25-45 years in good health and CMV-seronegative. This chain's CDR3 is CASSYQKSTDTQYF. The DNA for the CDR3 is TGTGCCAGCAGTTACCAAAAAAGCACAGATACGCAGTATTTT.